The present T cell receptor beta chain was sequenced within a study of cytomegalovirus exposure and HLA in healthy donors. Study-wide points: Cytomegalovirus-associated TCR beta chains were listed, numbering over 150. High specificity and sensitivity for cytomegalovirus status were reported for the classifier.

Regarding this clone: What it binds is not known.

Profiling relied on immunoSEQ multiplex PCR, and the TCRdb table lists in-frame clones only, not all of them. The table shows 90,000 to 150,000 clones, with roughly 90% occurring only once. The CDR3 loop spans 15 amino acids. V shed 3 bases, J shed 1 base, and the junction held 3 bases outside the gene matches. CDR1 and CDR2 (germline): SGHDT, YYEEEE. This TCR was recovered from a woman aged 18-29 years in good health and CMV-seropositive. The sample was PBMCs. This chain uses TRBV5-6 with TRBJ2-3; 9 nucleotides agree with TRBD1. CDR3 DNA: TGTGCCAGCAGCTCACGGACAGGGGGCACAGATACGCAGTATTTT. Its protein product is CASSSRTGGTDTQYF. Looking up the rest from reference TRBV5-6 and TRBJ2-3 gives the full variable domain: DAGVTQSPTHLIKTRGQQVTLRCSPKSGHDTVSWYQQALGQGPQFIFQYYEEEERQRGNFPDRFSGHQFPNYSSELNVNALLLGDSALYLCASSSRTGGTDTQYFGPGTRLTVL.